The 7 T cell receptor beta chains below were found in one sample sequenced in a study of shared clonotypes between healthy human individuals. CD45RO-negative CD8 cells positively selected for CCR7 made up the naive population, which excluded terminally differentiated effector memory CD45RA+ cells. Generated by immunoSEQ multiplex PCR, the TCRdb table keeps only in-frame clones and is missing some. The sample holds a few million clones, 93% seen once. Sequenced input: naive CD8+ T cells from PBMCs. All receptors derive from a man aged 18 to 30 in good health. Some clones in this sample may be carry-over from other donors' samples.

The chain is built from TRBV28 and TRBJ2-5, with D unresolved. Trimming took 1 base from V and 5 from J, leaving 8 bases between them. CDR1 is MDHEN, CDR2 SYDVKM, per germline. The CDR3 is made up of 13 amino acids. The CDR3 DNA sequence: TGTGCCAGCAGTTTATCTAGGGCTGAGACCCAGTACTTC. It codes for CASSLSRAETQYF.

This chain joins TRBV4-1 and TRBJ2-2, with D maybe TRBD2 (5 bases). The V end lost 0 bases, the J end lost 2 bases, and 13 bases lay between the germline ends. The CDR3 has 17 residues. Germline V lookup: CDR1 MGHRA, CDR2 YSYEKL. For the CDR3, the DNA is TGCGCCAGCAGCCAAGAGTGGGGAGTCACCAACACCGGGGAGCTGTTTTTT. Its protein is CASSQEWGVTNTGELFF.

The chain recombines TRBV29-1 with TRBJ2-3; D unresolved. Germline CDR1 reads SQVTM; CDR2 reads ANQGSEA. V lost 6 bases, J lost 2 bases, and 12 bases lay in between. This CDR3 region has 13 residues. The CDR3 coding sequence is TGCAGCGTCGCAGATCGGACCACAGATACGCAGTATTTT. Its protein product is CSVADRTTDTQYF.

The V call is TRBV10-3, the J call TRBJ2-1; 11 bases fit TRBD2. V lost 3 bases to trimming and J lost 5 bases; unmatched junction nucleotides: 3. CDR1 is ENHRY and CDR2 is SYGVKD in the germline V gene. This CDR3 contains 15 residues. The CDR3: CAISDRGLADNEQFF. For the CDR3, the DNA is TGTGCCATCAGTGATAGGGGACTAGCGGACAATGAGCAGTTCTTC.

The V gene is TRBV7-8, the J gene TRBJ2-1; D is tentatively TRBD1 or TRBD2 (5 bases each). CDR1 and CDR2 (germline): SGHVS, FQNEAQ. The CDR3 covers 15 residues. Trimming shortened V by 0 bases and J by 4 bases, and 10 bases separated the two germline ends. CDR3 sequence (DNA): TGTGCCAGCAGCTTAGCGAGGGGTATTTACAATGAGCAGTTCTTC. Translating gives CASSLARGIYNEQFF.

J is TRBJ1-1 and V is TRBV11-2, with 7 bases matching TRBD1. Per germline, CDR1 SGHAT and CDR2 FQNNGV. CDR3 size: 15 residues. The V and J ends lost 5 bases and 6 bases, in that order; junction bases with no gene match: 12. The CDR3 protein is CASSGRQGAGSEAFF. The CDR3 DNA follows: TGTGCCAGCAGCGGGAGACAGGGTGCTGGCTCTGAAGCTTTCTTT.

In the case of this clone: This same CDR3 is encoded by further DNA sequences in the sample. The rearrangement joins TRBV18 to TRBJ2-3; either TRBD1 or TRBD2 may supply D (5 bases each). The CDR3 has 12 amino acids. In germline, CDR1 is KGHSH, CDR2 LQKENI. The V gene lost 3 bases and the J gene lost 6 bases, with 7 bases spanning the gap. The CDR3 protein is CASSPRGDTQYF. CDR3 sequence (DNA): TGTGCCAGCTCACCCCGGGGCGATACGCAGTATTTT.